The next 5 T cell receptor beta chains were all read from a single sample in a study of molecular identifiers for immune sequencing clone quantification. TCRdb used MiXCR to reprocess the PCR reads, holding one entry per CDR3 protein. The sample consists of more than 450,000 distinct CDR3 sequences, around 21% of them appearing once. The sequenced sample consisted of naive CD8+ T cells from blood, with Jurkat cell RNA spiked in. Subset in this sample: FACS-sorted CD8+CD4-CCR7+CD45RA+ naive T cells. These receptors all stem from a human donor in good health. Some libraries in this study had Jurkat cell RNA spiked in.

This clonotype was seen more than once but under ten times. The chain couples TRBV19 to TRBJ1-2; D unresolved. V was trimmed by 5 bases and J by 4 bases, leaving 8 bases between them. CDR1 and CDR2 (germline): LNHDA, SQIVND (reference sequence). This CDR3 has 12 residues. The CDR3 is CASSGDPYGYTF. The CDR3 DNA sequence: TGTGCCAGTAGTGGCGATCCCTATGGCTACACCTTC.

This clonotype was counted only a few times. CDR3 sequence: CASSSDREIGDTQYF. The CDR3, as DNA: TGTGCCAGTAGTTCCGACAGGGAAATAGGAGATACGCAGTATTTT. The gene calls are TRBV19 and TRBJ2-3; 7 bases are a match to TRBD1. Germline V CDR1 and CDR2: LNHDA, SQIVND (reference sequence). Unmatched junction bases numbered 10, after V lost 5 bases and J lost 5 bases. CDR3 length: 15 amino acids.

V is TRBV27 and J is TRBJ2-6, with D maybe TRBD1 (6 bases). V shed 9 bases and J shed 0 bases, with 18 bases lying between them. The germline V gene encodes CDR1 MNHEY and CDR2 SMNVEV (reference sequence). The CDR3 covers 17 residues. CDR3 bases: TGTGCCAGTACGGACGGACAGCCCTTCTCTGGGGCCAACGTCCTGACTTTC. Amino acid sequence: CASTDGQPFSGANVLTF.

This clonotype was counted many times. The chain combines TRBV6-1 with TRBJ1-5; D is ambiguous. The CDR3 has 15 amino acids. Trimming removed 8 bases at V and 0 bases at J, with 14 bases between. CDR1 and CDR2 (germline): MNHNS, SASEGT. CDR3 protein: CASGKLINSNQPQHF. CDR3 coding DNA: TGTGCCAGCGGGAAACTTATTAATAGCAATCAGCCCCAGCATTTT.

As for this clonotype: A much larger clone differs from this one at a single base, so this may be a read error. The chain employs TRBV7-9 and TRBJ2-3; the match to TRBD2 covers 7 bases. This CDR3 has 13 amino acids. The V segment lost 5 bases and the J segment 3 bases; nucleotides outside the gene matches: 2. Germline V gives CDR1 SEHNR, CDR2 FQNEAQ (reference sequence). CDR3 in amino acids: CASSGRATDTQYF. In nucleotides, the CDR3 is TGTGCCAGCAGCGGGAGGGCAACAGATACGCAGTATTTT.